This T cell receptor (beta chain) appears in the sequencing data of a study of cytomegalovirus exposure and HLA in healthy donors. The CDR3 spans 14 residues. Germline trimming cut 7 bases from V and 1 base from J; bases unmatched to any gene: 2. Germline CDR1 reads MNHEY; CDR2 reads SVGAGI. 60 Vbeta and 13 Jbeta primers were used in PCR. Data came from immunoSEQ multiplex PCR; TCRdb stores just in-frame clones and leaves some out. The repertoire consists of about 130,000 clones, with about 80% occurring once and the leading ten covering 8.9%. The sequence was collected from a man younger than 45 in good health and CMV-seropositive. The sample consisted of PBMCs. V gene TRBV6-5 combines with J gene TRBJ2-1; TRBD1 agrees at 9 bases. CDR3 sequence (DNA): TGTGCCAGCAAGGGGACAGGGTCCTACAATGAGCAGTTCTTC. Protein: CASKGTGSYNEQFF.